This passage covers 11 T cell receptor beta chains from one sample sequenced in a study of blood T cell repertoires in COVID-19. Generated by immunoSEQ multiplex PCR, the TCRdb table keeps only in-frame clones and is missing some. Found here are 180,000 or so clones, roughly 79% of them singletons; the top ten hold around 6.9%. The sample comprised peripheral blood. The receptors originated from a human donor with acute or convalescent COVID-19. The donor label of this sample is uncertain.

The rearrangement joins TRBV25-1 to TRBJ1-2; TRBD1 is a possible D gene (6 bases). Germline CDR1 is MGHDK and CDR2 is SYGVNS. CDR3 size: 15 residues. V lost 8 bases to trimming and J lost 1 base, with 17 bases between them. CDR3 sequence: CASGGAQGNNYGYTF. CDR3 sequence (DNA): TGTGCCAGCGGGGGGGCACAGGGCAATAACTATGGCTACACCTTC.

This clone came up once. CDR3 region: CASSLAGYITSTDTQYF. CDR3 nucleotides: TGTGCCAGCAGCCTTGCGGGGTACATTACTAGCACAGATACGCAGTATTTT. The gene calls are TRBV11-2 and TRBJ2-3; possible D gene TRBD2, 6 bases. Germline CDR1 reads SGHAT; CDR2 reads FQNNGV. CDR3 size: 17 residues. With 5 bases removed from V and 0 bases from J, the gap between germline ends came to 18 bases.

The chain links TRBV4-2 to TRBJ1-1; unclear D gene. V dropped 0 bases and J dropped 3 bases, with 14 bases sitting between them. This CDR3 has 16 residues. Germline V lookup: CDR1 LGHNA, CDR2 YNFKEQ. The CDR3 here is CASSQDGGIGDTEAFF. The CDR3 bases are TGTGCCAGCAGCCAAGATGGCGGGATCGGTGACACTGAAGCTTTCTTT.

The sample holds one count of this clone. J is TRBJ2-5 and V is TRBV29-1; 8 bases line up with TRBD1. Germline V gene sequence: CDR1 SQVTM, CDR2 ANQGSEA. The trim removed 3 bases at V and 5 bases at J, leaving 5 bases unmatched. This CDR3 is 13 amino acids long. CDR3 DNA: TGCAGCGTTGATTTACAGGGGGTGGAGACCCAGTACTTC. It encodes CSVDLQGVETQYF.

This clone was counted ten times or more. The chain carries TRBV10-2 and TRBJ2-1, with TRBD2 identical over 12 bases. The CDR3 contains 15 residues. Germline assignment: CDR1 WSHSY and CDR2 SAAADI. The V segment lost 8 bases and the J segment 2 bases; nucleotides outside the gene matches: 4. CDR3 in amino acids: CASGGLAGPYNEQFF. CDR3 nucleotide sequence: TGCGCCAGCGGAGGACTAGCGGGACCCTACAATGAGCAGTTCTTC.

This chain joins TRBV18 and TRBJ2-2; D might be TRBD1 (6 bases). There are 14 residues in the CDR3. Trimming removed 2 bases at V and 5 bases at J, with 9 bases between. Germline loops: CDR1 KGHSH, CDR2 LQKENI. The CDR3 nucleotides are TGTGCCAGCTCACCAAGTACAGGGACCGGGGAGCTGTTTTTT. The encoded protein is CASSPSTGTGELFF.

This chain links TRBV29-1 with TRBJ2-7; TRBD1 might be the D (5 bases). The V gene lost 4 bases and the J gene lost 0 bases, with 22 bases spanning the gap. Germline V lookup: CDR1 SQVTM, CDR2 ANQGSEA. The CDR3 consists of 17 residues. As DNA, the CDR3 is TGCAGCGTTGTTACCCCCGGACACACCTACCCCTCCTACGAGCAGTACTTC. Protein: CSVVTPGHTYPSYEQYF.

This chain joins TRBV29-1 and TRBJ2-2, with a weak D call TRBD2 (5 bases). This CDR3 has 13 residues. CDR1 is SQVTM, CDR2 ANQGSEA, per germline. The V gene lost 4 bases and the J gene lost 5 bases, with 11 bases spanning the gap. The CDR3 DNA reads TGCAGCGTTGCCCGCGGGCCGACCGGGGAGCTGTTTTTT. Translated, it gives CSVARGPTGELFF.

This rearrangement joins TRBV2 to TRBJ1-1; perhaps TRBD1 as D (5 bases). Trimming took 7 bases from V and 6 from J, leaving 15 bases between them. The CDR3 is 13 residues long. Germline V gene lookup returns CDR1 SNHLY and CDR2 FYNNEI. The CDR3 sequence: CASTRSGDSEAFF. For the CDR3, the DNA is TGTGCCAGCACCCGATCGGGGGACTCTGAAGCTTTCTTT.

The chain has TRBV27 and TRBJ2-3; D perhaps matches TRBD2 (5 bases). The CDR3 runs to 14 residues. In germline, CDR1 is MNHEY, CDR2 SMNVEV (reference sequence). V was pared by 3 bases and J by 7 bases, with 14 bases between. CDR3 coding DNA: TGTGCCAGCAGTTTTTGGACTGACGGTAATACGCAGTATTTT. Its protein product is CASSFWTDGNTQYF.

The J gene is TRBJ2-7, the V gene TRBV6-5, with D perhaps TRBD1 (6 bases). Germline V gene lookup returns CDR1 MNHEY and CDR2 SVGAGI. This CDR3 has 14 residues. V shed 6 bases and J shed 3 bases, with 15 bases lying between them. The CDR3 bases are TGTGCCAGCAGAGTCCGGGACAAGAGCTACGAGCAGTACTTC. Translation: CASRVRDKSYEQYF.